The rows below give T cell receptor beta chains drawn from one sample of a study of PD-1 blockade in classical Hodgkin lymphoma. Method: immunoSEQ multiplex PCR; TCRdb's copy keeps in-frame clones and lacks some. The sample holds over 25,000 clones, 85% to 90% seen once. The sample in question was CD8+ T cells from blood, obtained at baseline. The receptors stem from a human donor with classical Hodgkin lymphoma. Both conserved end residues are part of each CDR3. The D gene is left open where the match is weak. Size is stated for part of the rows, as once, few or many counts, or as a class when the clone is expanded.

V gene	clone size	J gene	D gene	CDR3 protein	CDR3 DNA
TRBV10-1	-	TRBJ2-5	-	CASSESKREAETQYF	TGCGCCAGCAGTGAGTCGAAACGGGAAGCAGAGACCCAGTACTTC
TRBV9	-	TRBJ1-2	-	CASSAFNYYGYTF	TGTGCCAGCAGCGCGTTTAACTACTATGGCTACACCTTC
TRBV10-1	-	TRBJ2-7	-	CASSESLTGPDEQYF	TGCGCCAGCAGTGAGTCTCTGACAGGACCTGACGAGCAGTACTTC
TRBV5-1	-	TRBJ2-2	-	CASTLITGELFF	TGCGCCAGCACCCTAATCACCGGGGAGCTGTTTTTT
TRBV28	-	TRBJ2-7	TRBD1	CASSWTGLSEEQYF	TGTGCCAGCAGTTGGACAGGGTTATCAGAAGAGCAGTACTTC
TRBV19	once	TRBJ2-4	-	CASSIYGATRAKNIQYF	TGTGCCAGTAGTATTTATGGGGCCACCCGGGCCAAAAACATTCAGTACTTC
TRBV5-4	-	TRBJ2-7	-	CASSPQGYYEQYF	TGTGCCAGCAGCCCCCAGGGATACTACGAGCAGTACTTC
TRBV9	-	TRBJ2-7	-	CASSVEGDTYEQYF	TGTGCCAGCAGCGTAGAGGGGGACACCTACGAGCAGTACTTC
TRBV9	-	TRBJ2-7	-	CASSVGSYEQYF	TGTGCCAGCAGCGTGGGGTCCTACGAGCAGTACTTC
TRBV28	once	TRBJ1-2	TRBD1	CASSSRSPDTGANYGYTF	TGTGCCAGCAGTTCCCGAAGCCCAGACACAGGGGCGAACTATGGCTACACCTTC
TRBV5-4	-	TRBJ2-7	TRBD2	CASSSRGSPNEQYF	TGTGCCAGCAGCTCTCGCGGGAGCCCCAACGAGCAGTACTTC
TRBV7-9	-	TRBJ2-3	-	CASSRPSGLTFDTQYF	TGTGCCAGCAGCCGCCCCTCAGGACTAACTTTCGATACGCAGTATTTT
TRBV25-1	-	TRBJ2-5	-	CASSESSEVLFQETQYF	TGTGCCAGCAGTGAATCCTCAGAGGTATTATTCCAAGAGACCCAGTACTTC
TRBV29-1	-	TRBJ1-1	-	CSVKPGEQEVPEAFF	TGCAGCGTTAAACCCGGTGAACAAGAAGTCCCTGAAGCTTTCTTT
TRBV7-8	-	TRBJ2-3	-	CASSYHQDPPTSTDTQYF	TGTGCCAGCAGCTATCACCAGGACCCTCCGACTAGCACAGATACGCAGTATTTT
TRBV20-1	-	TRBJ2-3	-	CSAGTQYF	TGCAGTGCTGGTACCCAGTATTTT
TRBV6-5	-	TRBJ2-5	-	CASSANGRPGGAQYF	TGTGCCAGCAGTGCAAATGGACGGCCCGGTGGGGCCCAGTACTTC
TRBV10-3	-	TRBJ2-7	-	CAISESTESDYEQYF	TGTGCCATCAGTGAGTCGACGGAGAGCGACTACGAGCAGTACTTC
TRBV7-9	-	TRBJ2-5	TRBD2	CASSFTPGLAVQETQYF	TGTGCCAGCAGCTTTACACCGGGACTAGCGGTCCAAGAGACCCAGTACTTC
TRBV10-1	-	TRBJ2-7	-	CASSNTYEQYF	TGCGCCAGCAGCAATACCTACGAGCAGTACTTC
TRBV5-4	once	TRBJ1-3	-	CASSEHLNEGNTIYF	TGTGCCAGCAGTGAACACCTCAACGAGGGAAACACCATATATTTT
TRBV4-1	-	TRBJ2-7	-	CASSQEIARRAYEQYF	TGCGCCAGCAGCCAAGAAATAGCCAGGCGAGCCTACGAGCAGTACTTC
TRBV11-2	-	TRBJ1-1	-	CASSLVDYTEAFF	TGTGCCAGCAGCTTAGTCGATTACACTGAAGCTTTCTTT
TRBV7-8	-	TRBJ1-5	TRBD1	CASSLEGTGNQPQHF	TGTGCCAGCAGCTTAGAGGGGACAGGCAATCAGCCCCAGCATTTT
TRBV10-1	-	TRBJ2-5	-	CASSESTTQETQYF	TGCGCCAGCAGTGAGTCCACTACCCAAGAGACCCAGTACTTC
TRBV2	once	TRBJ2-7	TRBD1	CASSPPGQGLHEQYF	TGTGCCAGCAGCCCACCGGGACAGGGGTTGCACGAGCAGTACTTC
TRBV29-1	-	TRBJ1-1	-	CSVTAREGEAFF	TGCAGCGTGACCGCACGGGAGGGTGAAGCTTTCTTT
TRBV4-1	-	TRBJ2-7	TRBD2	CASSQSLTSGTYEQYF	TGCGCCAGCAGCCAATCGTTAACTAGCGGCACTTACGAGCAGTACTTC
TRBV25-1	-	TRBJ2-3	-	CASISRAAGTDTQYF	TGTGCCAGCATCTCCAGGGCAGCCGGCACAGATACGCAGTATTTT
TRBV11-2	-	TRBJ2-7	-	CASSLGPGVYEQYF	TGTGCCAGCAGCTTAGGTCCAGGAGTCTACGAGCAGTACTTC
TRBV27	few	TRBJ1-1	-	CASSLYADMNTEAFF	TGTGCCAGCAGTTTATATGCCGATATGAACACTGAAGCTTTCTTT
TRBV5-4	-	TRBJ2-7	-	CASSVGGYEQYF	TGTGCCAGCAGCGTAGGGGGTTACGAGCAGTACTTC
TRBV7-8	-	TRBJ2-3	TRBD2	CASSPELAGETDTQYF	TGTGCCAGCAGCCCTGAACTAGCGGGAGAGACAGATACGCAGTATTTT
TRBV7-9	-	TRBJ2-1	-	CASSYPIRYRGTYNEQFF	TGTGCCAGCAGCTATCCCATCAGATATCGGGGGACGTACAATGAGCAGTTCTTC
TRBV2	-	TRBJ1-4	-	CASSAGVLGATNEKLFF	TGTGCCAGCAGTGCGGGCGTGCTCGGGGCAACTAATGAAAAACTGTTTTTT
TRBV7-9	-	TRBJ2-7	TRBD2	CASSSPGLAALYEQYF	TGTGCCAGCAGTAGCCCGGGACTAGCGGCCCTTTACGAGCAGTACTTC
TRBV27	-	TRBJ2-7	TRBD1	CASSSSRTGAPLYEQYF	TGTGCCAGCAGTTCCTCCCGGACAGGGGCGCCACTATACGAGCAGTACTTC
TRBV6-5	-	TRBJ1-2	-	CASSYAPSYGYTF	TGTGCCAGCAGTTACGCCCCCAGCTATGGCTACACCTTC
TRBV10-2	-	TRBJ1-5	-	CASSAGPQPQHF	TGCGCCAGCAGTGCGGGGCCCCAGCCCCAGCATTTT
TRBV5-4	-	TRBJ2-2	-	CASSFGAGELFF	TGTGCCAGCAGCTTTGGGGCCGGGGAGCTGTTTTTT
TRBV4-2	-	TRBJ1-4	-	CASSQDPSDWGGDEKLFF	TGTGCCAGCAGCCAAGATCCTTCCGACTGGGGGGGGGATGAAAAACTGTTTTTT
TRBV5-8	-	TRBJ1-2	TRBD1	CASSLGTGYYGYTF	TGTGCCAGCAGCTTGGGGACAGGATACTATGGCTACACCTTC
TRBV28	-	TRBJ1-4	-	CASTLKGQGFLWTNEKLFF	TGTGCCAGCACCCTCAAAGGTCAGGGGTTTCTTTGGACTAATGAAAAACTGTTTTTT
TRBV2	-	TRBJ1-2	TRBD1	CASGQGNGVNYGYTF	TGTGCCAGCGGACAGGGCAATGGAGTAAACTATGGCTACACCTTC
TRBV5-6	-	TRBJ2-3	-	CASSLGGSPRQYF	TGTGCCAGCAGCTTGGGGGGATCGCCTAGGCAGTATTTT
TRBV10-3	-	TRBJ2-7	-	CAITGIVGSGYEQYF	TGTGCCATCACCGGAATTGTAGGCTCGGGGTACGAGCAGTACTTC
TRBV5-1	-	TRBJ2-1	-	CASTPLGYNEQFF	TGCGCCAGCACCCCCCTGGGCTACAATGAGCAGTTCTTC
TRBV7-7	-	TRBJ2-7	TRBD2	CDGLAGRLGRPYEQYF	TGTGACGGACTAGCGGGAAGGCTTGGGAGACCCTACGAGCAGTACTTC
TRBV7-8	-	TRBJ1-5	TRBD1	CASSADRGGNQPQHF	TGTGCCAGCAGCGCCGACAGGGGTGGCAATCAGCCCCAGCATTTT
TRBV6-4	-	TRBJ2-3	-	CASSDSSVVSTDTQYF	TGTGCCAGCAGTGATTCAAGCGTCGTTAGCACAGATACGCAGTATTTT
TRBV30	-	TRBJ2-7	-	CAWSVRAEWGDEQYF	TGTGCCTGGAGTGTACGGGCGGAGTGGGGTGACGAGCAGTACTTC
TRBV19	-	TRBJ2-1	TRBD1	CASSIDRGSPITGPDEQFF	TGTGCCAGTAGTATCGACAGGGGGTCTCCTATAACGGGGCCTGATGAGCAGTTCTTC